This T cell receptor beta chain was captured in a study of T cells of healthy individuals. Trimming shortened V by 2 bases and J by 0 bases, and 16 bases separated the two germline ends. Looked up from germline, CDR1 is LNHDA and CDR2 is SQIVND (reference sequence). This CDR3 spans 17 amino acids. One entry per CDR3 protein results from TCRdb running MiXCR on the 5' RACE reads. The data show about 41,000 distinct CDR3 sequences, with roughly 4.3% seen just once and about 8.9% held by the top ten. This clonotype has more than one count but fewer than ten. The chain couples TRBV19 to TRBJ1-2, with no clear D. The sequence was obtained from a human donor in good health. CDR3 DNA: TGTGCCAGTAGTATAACAGTTGTCGCAGAGACTAACTATGGCTACACCTTC. Translated, it gives CASSITVVAETNYGYTF.